The 12 T cell receptor beta chains reported below all come from one sample, sequenced in a study of CXCR3-negative and CXCR3-positive naive CD8 T cells (dated by TCRdb to the late 2010s). The sample was run on a NextSeq 550. The Human TCR Profiling Kit (MiLaboratory) was used to prepare UMI-labeled 5' RACE TRB cDNA libraries. After reprocessing by TCRdb, each CDR3 protein sequence is one entry, and no DNA is given. The sample table records thousands of distinct CDR3 sequences. The ten largest clones represent under 2.5% of the sample. The sample consisted of naive CXCR3- CD8+ T cells from blood. Taken with the paper, the label for cell subset or site translates to: CD45RO-CCR7+CD27+CD95- naive CD8+ T cells lacking CXCR3 (TNR3-). All receptors come from a human donor in good health. Some clones in this sample may be carry-over from other donors' samples.

This clonotype ranks as medium-sized in terms of frequency. V usage is TRBV29-1 and J usage is TRBJ2-1; TCRdb's D call, TRBD1, is unchecked because there is no DNA. CDR1 SQVTM and CDR2 ANQGSEA come from the germline V gene. This CDR3 has 15 residues. The chain's CDR3 is CSVDTGPRVYNEQFF.

This clonotype is classed as medium-sized by frequency. The chain carries TRBV2 and TRBJ2-1; the TCRdb D gene call, TRBD1, has no DNA to confirm it. This CDR3 has 15 amino acids. CDR1 is SNHLY and CDR2 is FYNNEI in the germline V gene. This CDR3 reads CASRGGSYVYNEQFF.

This clonotype is medium-sized by frequency. J is TRBJ2-2 and V is TRBV5-1; the TCRdb D gene call, TRBD1, has no DNA to confirm it. The CDR3 has 17 residues. Germline CDR1 is SGHRS and CDR2 is YFSETQ. The chain's CDR3 is CASSYDRAVSGTGELFF.

This clonotype ranks as medium-sized in terms of frequency. J is TRBJ2-7 and V is TRBV10-3. Germline V gene sequence: CDR1 ENHRY, CDR2 SYGVKD. The CDR3 extends over 13 amino acids. CDR3 sequence reads: CAISQGLPYEQYF.

The chain recombines TRBV2 with TRBJ2-7; without DNA, the TCRdb call of TRBD2 cannot be checked. Germline CDR1 reads SNHLY; CDR2 reads FYNNEI. CDR3 length: 13 residues. This CDR3 reads CASGGLDSYEQYF.

By frequency, this clonotype registers medium-sized (0.01 to 0.1%). V and J are TRBV18 and TRBJ1-1; TCRdb's D gene call, TRBD1, goes unchecked for lack of DNA. Per germline, CDR1 KGHSH and CDR2 LQKENI. This CDR3 has 12 residues. This CDR3 reads CASSPGTGEAFF. Using reference TRBV18 and TRBJ1-1 for the parts outside the CDR3, the full variable domain is NAGVMQNPRHLVRRRGQEARLRCSPMKGHSHVYWYRQLPEEGLKFMVYLQKENIIDESGMPKERFSAEFPKEGPSILRIQQVVRGDSAAYFCASSPGTGEAFFGQGTRLTVV.

This clonotype registers medium-sized (0.01 to 0.1%) by frequency. The rearrangement links TRBV27 to TRBJ2-7. Germline CDR1 is MNHEY and CDR2 is SMNVEV (reference sequence). The CDR3 loop spans 13 amino acids. The CDR3 here is CASSPRTSYEQYF.

This clonotype is medium-sized by frequency. The V gene is TRBV4-3, the J gene TRBJ2-1; TCRdb reports TRBD1, a call that lacks DNA to check it against. This CDR3 region has 16 residues. Germline V CDR1 and CDR2: LGHNA, YSLEER. The CDR3 is CASSQEGVYDYNEQFF.

V and J are TRBV9 and TRBJ2-7; TCRdb designates TRBD2, a call that cannot be tested without DNA. The CDR3 covers 17 residues. Germline V lookup: CDR1 SGDLS, CDR2 YYNGEE. Here the CDR3 reads CASSAPQAGGPPYEQYF.

This clonotype is called medium-sized (0.01 to 0.1%) based on its frequency. V usage is TRBV13 and J usage is TRBJ2-3; TCRdb indicates TRBD2, and absent DNA this call remains unverified. CDR3 length equals 15 residues. CDR1 and CDR2 (germline): PRHDT, FYEKMQ (reference sequence). The CDR3 sequence is CASSPGPSGADTQYF.

This chain connects TRBV7-3 to TRBJ2-3; TCRdb proposes TRBD1, but this gene call is untestable without DNA. CDR1 is SGHTA and CDR2 is FQGTGA in the germline V gene. The CDR3 spans 14 residues. CDR3 protein: CASLEGAAADTQYF.

V gene TRBV11-3 combines with J gene TRBJ2-5; the D call from TCRdb, TRBD2, cannot be confirmed without DNA. Germline CDR1 is SGHNT and CDR2 is YENEEA. This CDR3 has 14 residues. The CDR3 is CASSPGPYQGGQYF.